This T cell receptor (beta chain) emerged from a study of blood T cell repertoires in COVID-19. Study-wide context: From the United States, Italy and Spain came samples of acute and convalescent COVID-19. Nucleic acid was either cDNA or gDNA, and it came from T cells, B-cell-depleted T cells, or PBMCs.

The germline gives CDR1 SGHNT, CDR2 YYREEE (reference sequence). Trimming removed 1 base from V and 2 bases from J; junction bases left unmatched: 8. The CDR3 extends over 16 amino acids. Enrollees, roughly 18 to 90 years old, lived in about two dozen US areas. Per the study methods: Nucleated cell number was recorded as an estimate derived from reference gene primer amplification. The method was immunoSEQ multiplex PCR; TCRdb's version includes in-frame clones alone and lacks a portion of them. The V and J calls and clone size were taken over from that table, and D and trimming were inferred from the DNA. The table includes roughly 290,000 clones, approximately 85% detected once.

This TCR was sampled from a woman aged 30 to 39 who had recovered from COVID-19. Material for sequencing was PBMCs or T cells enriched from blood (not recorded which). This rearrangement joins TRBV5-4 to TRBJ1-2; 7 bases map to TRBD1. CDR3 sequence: CASSLSFTTGNYGYTF. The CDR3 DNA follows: TGTGCCAGCAGCTTGAGTTTTACGACAGGGAACTATGGCTACACCTTC.